This TCR beta chain was captured by sequencing in a study of T cell responses to AZD1222 COVID-19 vaccine. Study observations and caveats: AZD1222 recipients seropositive at baseline numbered only six. Spike was spanned by vaccine-associated CD4 TCRs, with dominance at 160-218 and 743-854. After the peak T cell response, and only then, were repertoires sampled. Regions left unmutated in variants are reportedly the target of nearly half of spike-specific TCRs.

Concerning this clone: Its antigen is still unknown.

Some clones are missing from TCRdb's copy, which holds only in-frame ones; the method was immunoSEQ multiplex PCR. This sample has about 100,000 clones, with around 87% found just once. The sample consisted of peripheral blood, taken on day 0 of AZD1222 vaccination. The receptor was isolated from an adult in good health.

CDR3 nucleotide sequence: TGTGCCAGCAGCTTGGTCCAGGGGGACTATGGCTACACCTTC. This codes for CASSLVQGDYGYTF. The genes are TRBV5-4 and TRBJ1-2; the match to TRBD1 covers 7 bases. This CDR3 is 14 amino acids long. After removal of 0 bases from V and 3 bases from J, the junction contained 2 bases not matched to a gene. Germline CDR1 and CDR2: SGHNT and YYREEE (reference sequence). The whole variable domain, remainder taken from reference TRBV5-4 and TRBJ1-2, is ETGVTQSPTHLIKTRGQQVTLRCSSQSGHNTVSWYQQALGQGPQFIFQYYREEENGRGNFPPRFSGLQFPNYSSELNVNALELDDSALYLCASSLVQGDYGYTFGSGTRLTVV.